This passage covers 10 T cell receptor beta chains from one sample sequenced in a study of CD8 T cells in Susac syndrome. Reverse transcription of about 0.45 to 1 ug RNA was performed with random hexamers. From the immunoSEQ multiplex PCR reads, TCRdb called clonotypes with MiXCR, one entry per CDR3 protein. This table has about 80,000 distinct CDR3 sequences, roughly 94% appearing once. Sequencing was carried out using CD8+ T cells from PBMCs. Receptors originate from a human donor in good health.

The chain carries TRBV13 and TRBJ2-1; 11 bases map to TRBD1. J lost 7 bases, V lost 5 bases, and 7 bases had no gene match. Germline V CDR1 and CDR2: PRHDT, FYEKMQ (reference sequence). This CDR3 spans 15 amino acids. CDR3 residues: CASSASGTGGNEQFF. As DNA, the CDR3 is TGTGCCAGCAGCGCCTCCGGGACAGGGGGGAATGAGCAGTTCTTC.

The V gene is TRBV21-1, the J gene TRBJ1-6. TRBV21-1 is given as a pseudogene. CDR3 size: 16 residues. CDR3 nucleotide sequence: TGTGCCAGCAGCAACATACGGACGGTCCTTAGTTCACCCCTCCACTTT. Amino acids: CASSNIRTVLSSPLHF.

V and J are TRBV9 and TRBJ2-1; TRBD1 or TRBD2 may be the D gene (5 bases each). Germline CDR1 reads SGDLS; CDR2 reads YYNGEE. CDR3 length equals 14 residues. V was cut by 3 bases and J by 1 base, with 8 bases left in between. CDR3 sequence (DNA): TGTGCCAGCAGCGCTTGGGGGTCCTACAATGAGCAGTTCTTC. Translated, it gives CASSAWGSYNEQFF.

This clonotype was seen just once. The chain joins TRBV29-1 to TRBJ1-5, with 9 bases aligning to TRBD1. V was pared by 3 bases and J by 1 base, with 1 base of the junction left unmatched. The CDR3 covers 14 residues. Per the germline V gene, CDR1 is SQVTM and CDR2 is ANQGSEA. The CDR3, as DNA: TGCAGCGTTGAGGACAGGGGAAGCAATCAGCCCCAGCATTTT. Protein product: CSVEDRGSNQPQHF.

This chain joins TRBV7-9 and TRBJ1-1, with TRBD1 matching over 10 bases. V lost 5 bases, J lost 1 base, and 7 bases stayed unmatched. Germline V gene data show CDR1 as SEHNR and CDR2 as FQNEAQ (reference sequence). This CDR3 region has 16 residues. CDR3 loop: CASSARDRGPNTEAFF. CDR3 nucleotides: TGTGCCAGCAGCGCCCGGGACAGGGGCCCGAACACTGAAGCTTTCTTT.

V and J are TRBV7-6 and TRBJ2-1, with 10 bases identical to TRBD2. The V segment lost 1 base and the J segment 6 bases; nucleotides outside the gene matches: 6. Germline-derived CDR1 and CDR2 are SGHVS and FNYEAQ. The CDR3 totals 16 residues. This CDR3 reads CASSLETSGGANEQFF. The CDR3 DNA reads TGTGCCAGCAGCTTAGAGACGAGCGGGGGGGCCAATGAGCAGTTCTTC. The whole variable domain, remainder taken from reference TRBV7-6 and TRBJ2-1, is GAGVSQSPRYKVTKRGQDVALRCDPISGHVSLYWYRQALGQGPEFLTYFNYEAQQDKSGLPNDRFSAERPEGSISTLTIQRTEQRDSAMYRCASSLETSGGANEQFFGPGTRLTVL.

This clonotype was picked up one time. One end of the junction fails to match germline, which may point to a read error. Here the CDR3 reads CASSGQGAGNEQFF. Written as DNA, the CDR3 is TGTGCTAGCAGCGGACAGGGGGCAGGGAATGAGCAGTTCTTC. The V and J genes are TRBV7-7 and TRBJ2-1; the match to TRBD1 covers 11 bases. The germline gives CDR1 SSHAT, CDR2 FNYEAQ (reference sequence). This CDR3 is built from 14 residues. Based on the CDR3 plus reference TRBV7-7 and TRBJ2-1, the full variable domain is GAGVSQSPRYKVTKRGQDVTLRCDPISSHATLYWYQQALGQGPEFLTYFNYEAQPDKSGLPSDRFSAERPEGSISTLTIQRTEQRDSAMYRCASSGQGAGNEQFFGPGTRLTVL.

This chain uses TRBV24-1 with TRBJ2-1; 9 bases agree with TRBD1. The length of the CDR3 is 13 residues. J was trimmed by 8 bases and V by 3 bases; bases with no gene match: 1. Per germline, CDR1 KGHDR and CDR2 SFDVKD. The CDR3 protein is CATSDTGGHEQFF. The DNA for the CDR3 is TGTGCCACCAGTGATACAGGGGGCCATGAGCAGTTCTTC.

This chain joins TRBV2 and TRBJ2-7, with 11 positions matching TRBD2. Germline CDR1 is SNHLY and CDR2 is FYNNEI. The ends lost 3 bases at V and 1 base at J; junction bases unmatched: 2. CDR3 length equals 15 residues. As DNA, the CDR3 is TGTGCCAGCAGTGAGTGGACTAGCGGGTCCTACGAGCAGTACGTC. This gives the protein CASSEWTSGSYEQYV.

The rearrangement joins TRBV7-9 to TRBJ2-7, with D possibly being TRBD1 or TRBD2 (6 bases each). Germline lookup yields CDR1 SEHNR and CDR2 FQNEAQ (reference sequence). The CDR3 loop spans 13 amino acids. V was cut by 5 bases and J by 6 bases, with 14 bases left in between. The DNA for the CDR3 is TGTGCCAGCAGCCCCCAGGGGCGGGGCGAGCAGTACGTC. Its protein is CASSPQGRGEQYV.